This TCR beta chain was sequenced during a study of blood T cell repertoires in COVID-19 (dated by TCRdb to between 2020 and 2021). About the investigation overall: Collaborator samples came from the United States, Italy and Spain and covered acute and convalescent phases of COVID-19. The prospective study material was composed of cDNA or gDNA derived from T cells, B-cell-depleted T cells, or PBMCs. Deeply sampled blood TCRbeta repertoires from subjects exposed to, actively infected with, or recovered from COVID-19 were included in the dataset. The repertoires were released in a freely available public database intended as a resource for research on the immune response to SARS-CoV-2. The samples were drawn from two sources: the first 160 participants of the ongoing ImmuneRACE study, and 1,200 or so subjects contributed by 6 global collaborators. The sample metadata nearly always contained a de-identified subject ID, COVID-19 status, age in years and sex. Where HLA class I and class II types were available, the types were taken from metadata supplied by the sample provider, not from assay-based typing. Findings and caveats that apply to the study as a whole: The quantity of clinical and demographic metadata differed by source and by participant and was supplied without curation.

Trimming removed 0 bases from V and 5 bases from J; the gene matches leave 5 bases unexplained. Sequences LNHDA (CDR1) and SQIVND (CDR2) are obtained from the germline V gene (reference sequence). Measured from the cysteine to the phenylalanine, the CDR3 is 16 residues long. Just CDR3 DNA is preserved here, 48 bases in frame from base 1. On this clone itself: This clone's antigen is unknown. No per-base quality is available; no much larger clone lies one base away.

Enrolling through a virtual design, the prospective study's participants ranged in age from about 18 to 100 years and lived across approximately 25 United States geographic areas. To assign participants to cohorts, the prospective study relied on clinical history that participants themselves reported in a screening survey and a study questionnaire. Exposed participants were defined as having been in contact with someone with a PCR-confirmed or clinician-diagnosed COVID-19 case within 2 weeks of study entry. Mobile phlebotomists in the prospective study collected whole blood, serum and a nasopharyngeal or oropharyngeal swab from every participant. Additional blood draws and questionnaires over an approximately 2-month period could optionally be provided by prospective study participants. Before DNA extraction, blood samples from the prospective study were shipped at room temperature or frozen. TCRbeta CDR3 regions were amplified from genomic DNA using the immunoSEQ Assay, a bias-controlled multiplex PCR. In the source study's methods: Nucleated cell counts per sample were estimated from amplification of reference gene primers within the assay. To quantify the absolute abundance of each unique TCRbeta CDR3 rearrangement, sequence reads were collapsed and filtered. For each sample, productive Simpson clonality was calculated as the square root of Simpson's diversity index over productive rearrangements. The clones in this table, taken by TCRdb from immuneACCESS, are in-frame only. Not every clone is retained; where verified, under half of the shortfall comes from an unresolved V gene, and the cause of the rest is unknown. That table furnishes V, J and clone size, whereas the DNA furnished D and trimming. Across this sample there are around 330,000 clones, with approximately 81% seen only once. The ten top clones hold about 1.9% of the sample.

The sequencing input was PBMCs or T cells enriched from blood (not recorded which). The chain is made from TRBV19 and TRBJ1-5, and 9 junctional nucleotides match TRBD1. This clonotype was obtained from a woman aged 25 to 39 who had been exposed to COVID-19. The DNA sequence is TGTGCCAGTAGTATAGAAACAGGGGGCTTTTATCAGCCCCAGCATTTT. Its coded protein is CASSIETGGFYQPQHF.